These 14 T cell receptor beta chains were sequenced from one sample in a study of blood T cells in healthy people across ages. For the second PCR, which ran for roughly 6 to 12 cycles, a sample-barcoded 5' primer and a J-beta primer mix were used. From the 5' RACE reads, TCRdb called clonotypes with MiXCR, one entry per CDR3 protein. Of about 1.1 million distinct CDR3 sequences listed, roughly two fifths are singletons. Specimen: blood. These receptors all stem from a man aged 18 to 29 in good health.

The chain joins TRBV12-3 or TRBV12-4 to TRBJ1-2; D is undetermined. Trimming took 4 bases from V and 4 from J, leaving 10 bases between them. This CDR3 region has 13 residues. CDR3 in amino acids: CASSSRWFYGYTF. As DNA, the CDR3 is TGTGCCAGCAGTTCTAGATGGTTCTATGGCTACACCTTC.

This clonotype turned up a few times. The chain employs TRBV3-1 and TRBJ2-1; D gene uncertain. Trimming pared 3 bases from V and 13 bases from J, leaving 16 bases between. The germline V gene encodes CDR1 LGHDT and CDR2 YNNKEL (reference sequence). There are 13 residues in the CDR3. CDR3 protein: CASSQRLQETQFF. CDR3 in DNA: TGTGCCAGCAGCCAGAGGCTCCAAGAGACCCAGTTCTTC.

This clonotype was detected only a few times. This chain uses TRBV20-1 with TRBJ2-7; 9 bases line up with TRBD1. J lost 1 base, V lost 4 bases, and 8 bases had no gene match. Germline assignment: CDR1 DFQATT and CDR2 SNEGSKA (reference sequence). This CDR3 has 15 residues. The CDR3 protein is CSAKFRDRASYEQYF. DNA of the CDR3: TGCAGTGCTAAATTCCGGGACAGGGCATCCTACGAGCAGTACTTC.

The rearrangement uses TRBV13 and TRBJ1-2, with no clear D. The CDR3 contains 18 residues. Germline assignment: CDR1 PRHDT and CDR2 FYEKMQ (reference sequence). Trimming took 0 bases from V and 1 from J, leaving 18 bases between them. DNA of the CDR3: TGTGCCAGCAGCTTAGGCGCCACATCGACAAGCTATAACTATGGCTACACCTTC. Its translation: CASSLGATSTSYNYGYTF.

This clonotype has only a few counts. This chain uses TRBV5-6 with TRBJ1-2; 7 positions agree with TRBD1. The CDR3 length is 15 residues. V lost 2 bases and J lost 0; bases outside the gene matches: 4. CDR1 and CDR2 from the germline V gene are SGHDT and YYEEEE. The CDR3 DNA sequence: TGTGCCAGCAGCTTTAGCGGGACAGCTAACTATGGCTACACCTTC. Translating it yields CASSFSGTANYGYTF.

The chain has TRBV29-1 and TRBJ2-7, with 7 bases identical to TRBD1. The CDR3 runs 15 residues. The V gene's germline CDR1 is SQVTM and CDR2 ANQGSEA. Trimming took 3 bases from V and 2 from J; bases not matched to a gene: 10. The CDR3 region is CSVETRTGDTYEQYF. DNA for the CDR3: TGCAGCGTTGAGACCCGTACAGGGGACACCTACGAGCAGTACTTC.

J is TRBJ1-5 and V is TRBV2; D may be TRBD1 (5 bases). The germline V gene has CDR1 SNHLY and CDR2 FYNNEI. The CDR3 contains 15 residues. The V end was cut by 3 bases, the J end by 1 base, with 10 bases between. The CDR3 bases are TGTGCCAGCAGTGAGATAGAGGGGAGCAATCAGCCCCAGCATTTT. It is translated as CASSEIEGSNQPQHF.

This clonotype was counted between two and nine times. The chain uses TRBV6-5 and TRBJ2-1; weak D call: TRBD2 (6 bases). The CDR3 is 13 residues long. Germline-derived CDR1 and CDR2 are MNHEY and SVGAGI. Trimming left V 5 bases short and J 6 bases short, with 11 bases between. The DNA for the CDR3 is TGTGCCAGCAGTCCGGGACTGATCAATGAGCAGTTCTTC. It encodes CASSPGLINEQFF.

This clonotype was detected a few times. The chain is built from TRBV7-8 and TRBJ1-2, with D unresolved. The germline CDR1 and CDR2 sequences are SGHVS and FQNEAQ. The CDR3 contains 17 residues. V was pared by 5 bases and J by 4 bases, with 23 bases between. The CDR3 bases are TGTGCCAGCAGCCCCCCGAGACGGACCACCCTCCTCTATGGCTACACCTTC. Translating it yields CASSPPRRTTLLYGYTF.

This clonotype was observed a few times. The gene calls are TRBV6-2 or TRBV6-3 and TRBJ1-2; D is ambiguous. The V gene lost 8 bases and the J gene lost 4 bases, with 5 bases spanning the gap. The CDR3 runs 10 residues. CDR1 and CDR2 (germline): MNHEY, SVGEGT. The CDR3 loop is CASGLYGYTF. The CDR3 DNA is TGTGCCAGCGGGCTCTATGGCTACACCTTC.

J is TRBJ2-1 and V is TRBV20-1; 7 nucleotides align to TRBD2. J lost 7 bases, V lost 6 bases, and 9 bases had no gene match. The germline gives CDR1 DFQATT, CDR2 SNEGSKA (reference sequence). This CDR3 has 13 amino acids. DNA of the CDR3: TGCAGTGCGGGGAGGGATGGTTCGAATGAGCAGTTCTTC. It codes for CSAGRDGSNEQFF.

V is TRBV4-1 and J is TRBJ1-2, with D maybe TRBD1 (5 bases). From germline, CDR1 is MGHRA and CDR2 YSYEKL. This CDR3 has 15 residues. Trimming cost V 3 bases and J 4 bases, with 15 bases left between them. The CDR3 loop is CASSHLGEIGYGYTF. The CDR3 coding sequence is TGCGCCAGCAGCCATCTAGGGGAGATTGGCTATGGCTACACCTTC.

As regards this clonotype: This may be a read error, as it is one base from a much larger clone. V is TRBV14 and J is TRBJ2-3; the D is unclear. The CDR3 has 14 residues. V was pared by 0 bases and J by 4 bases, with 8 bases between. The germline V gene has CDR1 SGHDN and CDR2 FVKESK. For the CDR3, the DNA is TGTGCCAGCAGCCAAGAGGATCTCTCAGATACGCAGTATTTT. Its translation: CASSQEDLSDTQYF. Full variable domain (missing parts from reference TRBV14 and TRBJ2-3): EAGVTQFPSHSVIEKGQTVTLRCDPISGHDNLYWYRRVMGKEIKFLLHFVKESKQDESGMPNNRFLAERTGGTYSTLKVQPAELEDSGVYFCASSQEDLSDTQYFGPGTRLTVL.

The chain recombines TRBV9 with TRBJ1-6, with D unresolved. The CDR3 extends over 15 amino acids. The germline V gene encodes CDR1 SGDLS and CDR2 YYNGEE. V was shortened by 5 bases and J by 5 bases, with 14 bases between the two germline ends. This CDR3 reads CASSYLASNNSPLHF. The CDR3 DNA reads TGTGCCAGCAGTTACCTCGCCAGTAATAATTCACCCCTCCACTTT.